This TCR beta chain derives from a study of shared clonotypes between healthy human individuals. This CDR3 is 15 amino acids long. Germline CDR1 and CDR2: LGHNA and YSLEER. Trimming removed 0 bases from V and 2 bases from J, with 11 bases in between. Assay execution proceeded at the deep level. Genomic DNA per cell subset filled all wells of several immunoSEQ plates. Profiling relied on immunoSEQ multiplex PCR, and the TCRdb table lists in-frame clones only, not all of them. The data show about 2,500,000 clones, roughly 92% seen once. Notes on this clone: Its cognate antigen is unknown.

Study observations and caveats: All-four-donor shared clonotypes had higher generation probabilities than non-shared clonotypes did.

This TCR was sampled from a man between 18 and 35 years old in good health. The source material was naive CD4+ T cells sorted from blood. The subset denotes: CD45RA+ positively selected. This chain uses TRBV4-3 with TRBJ2-7; no clear D. Written as DNA, the CDR3 is TGCGCCAGCAGCCAAGAGGGGAAGGCAACCTACGAGCAGTACTTC. This encodes CASSQEGKATYEQYF.